This T cell receptor beta chain was captured by sequencing in a study of early T cells in non-severe SARS-CoV-2 infection. The protocol attached unique molecular identifiers to individual cDNA molecules. One entry per CDR3 protein, called by TCRdb with MiXCR from the 5' RACE reads. The repertoire holds roughly 51,000 distinct CDR3 sequences, with 5.5% to 7.5% as singletons. V lost 4 bases, J lost 10 bases, and 5 bases stayed unmatched. The germline gives CDR1 SGHNT, CDR2 YYREEE (reference sequence). The CDR3 contains 14 residues. The chain carries TRBV5-4 and TRBJ2-1; 13 positions match TRBD2. Sequenced material: whole blood. The clonotype comes from an adult who was a healthcare worker with PCR-confirmed SARS-CoV-2 infection or an uninfected control (not recorded which). CDR3 sequence reads: CASSAGLAGWEQFF. The CDR3 DNA is TGTGCCAGCAGCGCGGGACTAGCGGGGTGGGAGCAGTTCTTC.